This T cell receptor beta chain was recovered during a study of vaccination and CD4 T cells after COVID-19. Study as a whole: Post-COVID sampling occurred a median approximately 93 days after diagnosis (range 35 to 161). Study-level results: The study examined relatively few convalescent patients and included no early post-infection timepoints.

A single record per CDR3 protein comes from TCRdb applying MiXCR to the PCR reads. The sample lists 15,000 to 16,000 distinct CDR3 sequences, 66% occurring once. On this clonotype: Its antigen is unidentified.

CDR1 is MNHEY, CDR2 SVGEGT, per germline. The CDR3 loop spans 16 amino acids. V was clipped by 2 bases and J by 2 bases, with 15 bases between them. The starting material was CD4+ T cells from blood, obtained after SARS-CoV-2 vaccination. The chain joins TRBV6-2 or TRBV6-3 to TRBJ1-1; D call uncertain. This TCR derives from a human donor who had recovered from COVID-19. The CDR3 reads CASSYTVIGVNTEAFF. DNA of the CDR3: TGTGCCAGCAGTTACACCGTGATAGGAGTTAACACTGAAGCTTTCTTT.